This entry features one TCR beta chain sequence. This clonotype was recorded many times. The specificity of this receptor is unknown. No base quality values were provided; no much bigger clone lies one nucleotide off. This specimen belongs to a study of blood T cells in healthy people across ages (dated by TCRdb to 2015 to 2017). In terms of the full investigation: Template switching captured roughly one uniquely barcoded TCR beta cDNA molecule per two T cells in model experiments. To avoid experimental bias, donors of different ages were spread randomly across the sequencing lanes. The donors were divided into four age groups: young (average about 15 years), middle-aged (approximately 42), aged (under 70) and long-lived (about 80). For two donors (one aged 18 to 29 and one aged 80 or older), the study analyzed two additional independent replicas of 1 million unique cDNA reads from the same blood draw. Age-related changes in TCR beta repertoire diversity were measured in the study by deep sequencing normalized with unique cDNA molecular identifiers.

Study-wide findings and limitations: Observed TCR beta diversity per million T cells fell roughly linearly with age, and a significant reduction was already apparent by age about 36. Donor CMV infection status was unknown, potentially confounding age-related changes in expanded clonotypes. Compared with the aged group, the long-lived group had more naive CD4+ T cells, fewer expanded clones and increased TCR diversity, a pattern suggesting age selection. Since profiling was done on bulk unsorted PBMCs, naive and antigen-experienced compartments could not be conclusively compared. Estimates of total diversity from one million sequenced T cells were regarded as lower bounds and underestimates. A strong correlation was found between observed TCR beta diversity and the percentage of naive T cells measured by flow cytometry.

Library construction relied on 5' RACE. Sequencing instrument: Illumina HiSeq 2500. A second roughly 6 to 11 cycle PCR used a sample-barcoded 5' primer and a J-beta primer mix. A template-switch 5' adaptor carrying 12 random nucleotides introduced a unique molecular identifier onto each TCR beta cDNA molecule. At least 3 million CDR3-containing paired-end reads were obtained from each sample. The Mint cDNA synthesis kit, primed by a TRBC-specific oligonucleotide, was used to synthesize first-strand cDNA from all RNA. All cDNA was treated with uracil-DNA glycosylase and then went through a first 18-cycle PCR with the universal primers M1SS and BC2_uni_R. In the source study's methods: For normalization, 1 million high-quality reads were randomly selected from each sample, with every read carrying a distinct molecular identifier. Instead of being binned into consensus sequences, reads with shared molecular identifiers were discarded. MiTCR, run with a Q25 quality threshold and the strictest error-elimination algorithm, handled CDR3 identification, clonotype clustering and error correction. A nonparametric unseen species model using Euler transformation provided a lower-bound estimate of total TCR beta diversity. TCRdb trimmed public reads at Q25 via fastp, called clones via MiXCR and kept in-frame beta chains. Rows are combined by CDR3 protein, so each entry shows the most common genes and DNA. For this entry, the V and J calls and clone size follow TCRdb and not the study's own pipeline. This sample comprises about 670,000 distinct CDR3 sequences, about 51% of them detected only once. Roughly 14% of the sample goes to the ten largest clones.

Spanning cysteine to phenylalanine, the CDR3 consists of 14 amino acids. Only the CDR3 portion is preserved as DNA: 42 bases, with reading frame beginning at the first base. Germline trimming: 3 bases from V, 2 bases from J; junction bases outside gene matches: 5. Looking up the germline V gene (reference sequence) yields CDR1 DFQATT and CDR2 SNEGSKA. Donors were 39 systemically healthy Caucasian individuals from Russia aged roughly 6 to 100 years. Each donor gave 8 to 10 milliliters of peripheral blood, collected into EDTA-treated Vacutainer tubes. PBMCs were isolated by Ficoll-Paque density-gradient centrifugation, with at least 7 million obtained per sample. Trizol reagent was used to extract total RNA from PBMCs, with at least 5.5 micrograms per sample. The percentages of naive CD45RAhigh/CD27high T cells were determined by flow cytometry on a PBMC aliquot from every donor.

The chain is made from TRBV20-1 and TRBJ2-3, and 7 bases in between align with TRBD2. The receptor was isolated from a woman older than 75 in good health. Sequencing used blood. The CDR3 protein sequence reads: CSASGRIPTDTQYF. The nucleotide sequence is given as TGCAGTGCTAGCGGGAGGATCCCCACAGATACGCAGTATTTT.